The next 16 T cell receptor beta chains were all read from a single sample in a study of blood T cell repertoires in COVID-19. Data came from immunoSEQ multiplex PCR; TCRdb stores just in-frame clones and leaves some out. Of under 150,000 clones listed, roughly 80% are singletons. The material sequenced was peripheral blood. Receptor source: a human donor in a cohort sampled during active COVID-19.

The chain carries TRBV6-5 and TRBJ1-2; TRBD1 matches at 7 bases. There are 13 residues in the CDR3. The V and J ends lost 7 bases and 7 bases, in that order; junction bases with no gene match: 9. CDR1 and CDR2 (germline): MNHEY, SVGAGI. CDR3 nucleotides: TGTGCCAGCATCCAGACAGGGAATCTTGGCTACACCTTC. Translated: CASIQTGNLGYTF.

The chain joins TRBV7-9 to TRBJ1-2, with 8 positions matching TRBD1. The CDR3 loop spans 17 amino acids. The V segment lost 5 bases and the J segment 0 bases; nucleotides outside the gene matches: 11. CDR1 SEHNR and CDR2 FQNEAQ come from the germline V gene (reference sequence). The DNA for the CDR3 is TGTGCCAGCAGCCTTTGGACAGGGACCAATCCTAACTATGGCTACACCTTC. Protein sequence: CASSLWTGTNPNYGYTF.

This clone came up a few times. The chain carries TRBV12-3 or TRBV12-4 and TRBJ1-2; possible D gene TRBD1, 5 bases. V dropped 5 bases and J dropped 6 bases, with 13 bases sitting between them. CDR3 length: 13 amino acids. In nucleotides, the CDR3 is TGTGCCAGCAGTACCCGGCCAGGGAATGGCTACACCTTC. Translating it yields CASSTRPGNGYTF.

The gene calls are TRBV28 and TRBJ1-2, with 10 bases lining up with TRBD1. The V segment lost 2 bases and the J segment 7 bases; nucleotides outside the gene matches: 7. The CDR3 length is 15 residues. CDR1 and CDR2 from the germline V gene are MDHEN and SYDVKM. The CDR3 DNA follows: TGTGCCAGCAGTTTAAGCCTGGGACAGGGGCTTGGCTACACCTTC. Translation gives CASSLSLGQGLGYTF.

V is TRBV29-1 and J is TRBJ1-4; 7 bases agree with TRBD1. Germline values: CDR1 SQVTM, CDR2 ANQGSEA. The CDR3 has 15 residues. Trimming cost V 0 bases and J 5 bases; bases outside gene matches: 6. The CDR3 is CSVEDRGTANEKLFF. The DNA for the CDR3 is TGCAGCGTTGAAGATCGGGGGACAGCGAATGAAAAACTGTTTTTT.

The chain carries TRBV6-5 and TRBJ1-2; TRBD1 aligns across 7 bases. From germline, CDR1 is MNHEY and CDR2 SVGAGI. CDR3 length: 14 residues. With 5 bases clipped from V and 1 base from J, the junction kept 4 bases outside the gene matches. The CDR3 spells CASSPRQGNYGYTF. Here the CDR3 DNA reads TGTGCCAGCAGTCCAAGACAGGGTAACTATGGCTACACCTTC.

The rearrangement joins TRBV7-8 to TRBJ2-7; D gene ambiguous. V lost 5 bases to trimming and J lost 6 bases, with 11 bases between them. The CDR3 sequence is 12 residues long. Germline CDR1 and CDR2: SGHVS and FQNEAQ. In nucleotides, the CDR3 is TGTGCCAGCAGCCCCCTCCTCTCCGAGCAGTACTTC. Translating it yields CASSPLLSEQYF.

This rearrangement joins TRBV25-1 to TRBJ1-6; possibly TRBD1 for D (5 bases). V was trimmed by 5 bases and J by 9 bases, leaving 11 bases between them. This CDR3 comprises 13 residues. Germline V lookup: CDR1 MGHDK, CDR2 SYGVNS. The CDR3 nucleotides are TGTGCCAGCAGTTTTCAGGGCGGTTCACCCCTCCACTTT. Amino acids: CASSFQGGSPLHF.

The rearrangement joins TRBV4-3 to TRBJ2-7; D is perhaps TRBD1 (5 bases). Trimming removed 5 bases from V and 4 bases from J, with 15 bases in between. Germline values: CDR1 LGHNA, CDR2 YSLEER. The CDR3 contains 14 residues. CDR3 bases: TGCGCCAGCAGCGCAGGACACGGTCGGTACGAGCAGTACTTC. It codes for CASSAGHGRYEQYF.

The rearrangement joins TRBV29-1 to TRBJ2-5; D gene unclear. The germline gives CDR1 SQVTM, CDR2 ANQGSEA. Trimming cost V 7 bases and J 0 bases, with 9 bases left between them. The CDR3 is 12 amino acids. CDR3 sequence: CSAELHQETQYF. CDR3 DNA: TGCAGCGCCGAACTACACCAAGAGACCCAGTACTTC.

The CDR3 coding sequence is TGCAGCGGGCGTACAGGGGGGGAGACCCAGTACTTC. It encodes CSGRTGGETQYF. The V gene is TRBV29-1, the J gene TRBJ2-5, with 8 bases fitting TRBD1. Germline loops: CDR1 SQVTM, CDR2 ANQGSEA. The CDR3 covers 12 residues. The V gene end was trimmed by 7 bases and the J gene end by 5 bases; junction bases not matched to a gene: 6.

A note on this clone: The sample holds other DNA sequences that translate to the same CDR3. The V and J genes are TRBV19 and TRBJ2-2; no firm D call. This CDR3 spans 15 amino acids. Germline V gene data show CDR1 as LNHDA and CDR2 as SQIVND (reference sequence). Trimming stripped 3 bases from V and 0 bases from J, with 8 bases between. CDR3: CASSIGQANTGELFF. The CDR3 DNA is TGTGCCAGTAGTATCGGCCAGGCGAACACCGGGGAGCTGTTTTTT.

The V and J genes are TRBV5-1 and TRBJ2-5; 13 bases fit TRBD2. CDR1 and CDR2 from the germline V gene are SGHRS and YFSETQ. V shed 0 bases and J 5 bases; nucleotides not matched to a gene: 4. The CDR3 extends over 16 amino acids. The CDR3 sequence: CASSLGLAGGAETQYF. The CDR3 DNA follows: TGCGCCAGCAGCTTGGGACTAGCGGGGGGTGCGGAGACCCAGTACTTC.

The gene calls are TRBV11-2 and TRBJ2-3, with TRBD1 matching over 9 bases. Germline CDR1 is SGHAT and CDR2 is FQNNGV. This CDR3 spans 18 amino acids. Losses at the gene ends were 1 base for V and 1 base for J; bases not matched to a gene: 9. As DNA, the CDR3 is TGTGCCAGCAGCTTAGGGAGGGGACAGGGATTCGGCACAGATACGCAGTATTTT. This gives the protein CASSLGRGQGFGTDTQYF.

CDR3 region: CATSDLPSGAIKDTQYF. The DNA for the CDR3 is TGTGCCACCAGTGATTTGCCGAGCGGGGCCATCAAAGATACGCAGTATTTT. The chain couples TRBV24-1 to TRBJ2-3; 7 nucleotides agree with TRBD2. Trimming took 0 bases from V and 5 from J; bases not matched to a gene: 10. Germline V gene sequence: CDR1 KGHDR, CDR2 SFDVKD. CDR3 length: 17 amino acids.

The chain recombines TRBV30 with TRBJ1-2; no clear D. V was trimmed by 0 bases and J by 5 bases, leaving 7 bases between them. CDR1 and CDR2 (germline): GTSNPN, SVGIG (reference sequence). The CDR3 runs 12 residues. The CDR3 spells CAWSVQWYGYTF. The CDR3 coding sequence is TGTGCCTGGAGTGTACAGTGGTATGGCTACACCTTC.